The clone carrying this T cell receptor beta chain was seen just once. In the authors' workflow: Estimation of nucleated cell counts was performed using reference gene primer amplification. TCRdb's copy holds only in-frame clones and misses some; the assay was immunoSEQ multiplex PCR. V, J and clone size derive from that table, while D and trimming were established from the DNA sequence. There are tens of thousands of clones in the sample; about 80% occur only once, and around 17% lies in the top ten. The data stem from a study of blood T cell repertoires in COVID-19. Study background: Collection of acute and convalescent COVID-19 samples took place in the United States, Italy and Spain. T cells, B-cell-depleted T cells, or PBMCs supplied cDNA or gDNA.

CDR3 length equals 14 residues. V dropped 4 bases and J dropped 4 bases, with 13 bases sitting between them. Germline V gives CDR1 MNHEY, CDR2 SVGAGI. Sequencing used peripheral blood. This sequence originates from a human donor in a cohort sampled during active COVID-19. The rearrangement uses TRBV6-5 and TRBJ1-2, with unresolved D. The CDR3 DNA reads TGTGCCAGCAGTTCCCGTTCGGTCTTCTATGGCTACACCTTC. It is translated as CASSSRSVFYGYTF.